These 30 T cell receptor beta chains share one sample of origin, sequenced in a study of T cells after yellow fever vaccination. TCRdb re-analysed the 5' RACE reads in MiXCR, keeping a single row per CDR3 protein. The table has about 330,000 distinct CDR3 sequences, 4.1% seen once. The specimen was PBMCs, collected 5 days after the yellow fever booster vaccination. These receptors were collected from a man aged 18 to 29 who received the YFV17D yellow fever vaccine.

CDR3 in amino acids: CASSLEYGYTF. CDR3 nucleotides: TGTGCCAGCAGCTTGGAGTATGGCTACACCTTC. V usage is TRBV7-9 and J usage is TRBJ1-2; no firm D call. This CDR3 contains 11 residues. CDR1 and CDR2 from the germline V gene are SEHNR and FQNEAQ (reference sequence). V gave up 3 bases and J gave up 5 bases, with 4 bases separating them.

This clonotype was found a few times. The rearrangement joins TRBV20-1 to TRBJ2-1; D remains unclear. V lost 8 bases, J lost 9 bases, and 11 bases lay in between. The CDR3 consists of 10 residues. Germline values: CDR1 DFQATT, CDR2 SNEGSKA (reference sequence). This CDR3 reads CSPGAREQFF. CDR3 DNA: TGCAGTCCCGGCGCGCGTGAGCAGTTCTTC.

This clonotype was detected ten times or more. The rearrangement uses TRBV9 and TRBJ1-4; 7 bases agree with TRBD1. This CDR3 has 15 amino acids. The V segment lost 0 bases and the J segment 5 bases; nucleotides outside the gene matches: 4. Per the germline V gene, CDR1 is SGDLS and CDR2 is YYNGEE. The CDR3 reads CASSVDGTVNEKLFF. DNA of the CDR3: TGTGCCAGCAGCGTAGATGGGACAGTCAATGAAAAACTGTTTTTT. Full variable domain (remainder filled in from reference TRBV9 and TRBJ1-4): DSGVTQTPKHLITATGQRVTLRCSPRSGDLSVYWYQQSLDQGLQFLIQYYNGEERAKGNILERFSAQQFPDLHSELNLSSLELGDSALYFCASSVDGTVNEKLFFGSGTQLSVL.

The J gene is TRBJ1-5, the V gene TRBV25-1; no firm D call. Deletions cut 7 bases from V and 6 bases from J, with 16 bases between. The CDR3 is 14 residues long. Germline V gives CDR1 MGHDK, CDR2 SYGVNS. The CDR3 DNA is TGTGCCAGCACCCGTGAGAGTCCCGGTCAGCCCCAGCATTTT. It is translated as CASTRESPGQPQHF.

The rearrangement uses TRBV18 and TRBJ1-1; D call uncertain. The V gene's germline CDR1 is KGHSH and CDR2 LQKENI. V lost 3 bases, J lost 3 bases, and 8 bases lay in between. The CDR3 is made up of 13 amino acids. CDR3 loop: CASSPPSHTEAFF. CDR3 nucleotide sequence: TGTGCCAGCTCACCCCCGAGTCACACTGAAGCTTTCTTT.

This clonotype was detected ten times or more. The genes are TRBV9 and TRBJ2-1, with no clear D. Trimming stripped 0 bases from V and 6 bases from J, with 13 bases between. Per the germline V gene, CDR1 is SGDLS and CDR2 is YYNGEE. This CDR3 contains 15 residues. The CDR3 here is CASSVAVSLGNEQFF. The DNA of the CDR3 is TGTGCCAGCAGCGTAGCTGTCTCCCTAGGCAATGAGCAGTTCTTC. Full variable domain (outside the CDR3, taken from reference TRBV9 and TRBJ2-1): DSGVTQTPKHLITATGQRVTLRCSPRSGDLSVYWYQQSLDQGLQFLIQYYNGEERAKGNILERFSAQQFPDLHSELNLSSLELGDSALYFCASSVAVSLGNEQFFGPGTRLTVL.

This chain connects TRBV3-1 to TRBJ2-7; 8 positions agree with TRBD2. CDR1 is LGHDT, CDR2 YNNKEL, per germline (reference sequence). J gave up 3 bases and V 0 bases, and 7 bases lay outside the gene matches. The CDR3 has 16 residues. The CDR3 spells CASSQEIRSGGYEQYF. In DNA form, the CDR3 reads TGTGCCAGCAGCCAAGAAATAAGGAGCGGGGGCTACGAGCAGTACTTC.

This clonotype was seen many times. The chain combines TRBV5-1 with TRBJ2-4; D uncertain. With 0 bases removed from V and 7 bases from J, the gap between germline ends came to 8 bases. The germline V gene encodes CDR1 SGHRS and CDR2 YFSETQ. The CDR3 runs 13 residues. CDR3 in DNA: TGCGCCAGCAGCTTGGGAGTACGTAACATTCAGTACTTC. This gives the protein CASSLGVRNIQYF.

This clonotype was seen a few times. The gene calls are TRBV29-1 and TRBJ2-1, with D tentatively TRBD2 (6 bases). The CDR3 is 14 residues long. CDR1 SQVTM and CDR2 ANQGSEA come from the germline V gene. V lost 7 bases, J lost 2 bases, and 15 bases lay in between. CDR3 in amino acids: CSGTREVAYNEQFF. CDR3 bases: TGCAGCGGAACGAGGGAGGTAGCCTACAATGAGCAGTTCTTC.

This clonotype was counted ten times or more. This chain joins TRBV5-1 and TRBJ2-3, with 9 bases identical to TRBD1. This CDR3 spans 15 amino acids. The junction had 9 bases not matched to a gene; V was cut back by 4 bases and J by 6 bases. Germline V gene sequence: CDR1 SGHRS, CDR2 YFSETQ. In nucleotides, the CDR3 is TGCGCCAGCAGCGTACAGGGGGCGTCGGACGATACGCAGTATTTT. It specifies CASSVQGASDDTQYF.

This clonotype was seen more than once but under ten times. This chain connects TRBV29-1 to TRBJ2-1; 9 bases match TRBD2. Germline CDR1 reads SQVTM; CDR2 reads ANQGSEA. The trim removed 6 bases at V and 4 bases at J, leaving 10 bases unmatched. This CDR3 comprises 15 residues. Here the CDR3 DNA reads TGCAGCGTCAACGGGGGGCTAGCGGGATACAATGAGCAGTTCTTC. Protein: CSVNGGLAGYNEQFF.

The sample holds a few counts of this clonotype. The chain carries TRBV13 and TRBJ1-5; D call uncertain. Germline-derived CDR1 and CDR2 are PRHDT and FYEKMQ (reference sequence). This CDR3 is built from 14 residues. With 3 bases removed from V and 6 bases from J, the gap between germline ends came to 12 bases. This CDR3 is CASSLGHEGQPQHF. The DNA of the CDR3 is TGTGCCAGCAGCTTGGGCCATGAAGGTCAGCCCCAGCATTTT.

The V call is TRBV18, the J call TRBJ2-7; D is unclear. The germline gives CDR1 KGHSH, CDR2 LQKENI. This CDR3 region has 12 residues. V lost 2 bases, J lost 3 bases, and 5 bases lay in between. The CDR3 DNA reads TGTGCCAGCTCACCAAGGATCTACGAGCAGTACGTC. Encoded protein: CASSPRIYEQYV.

CDR3 DNA: TGCAGTGCTAGCATCCAGATGGGGGTGGGGACCCAGTACTTC. It is translated as CSASIQMGVGTQYF. The chain links TRBV20-1 to TRBJ2-5, with D tentatively TRBD1 or TRBD2 (5 bases each). The ends were cut back, 3 bases at V and 7 bases at J, with 18 bases in the middle. Germline V lookup: CDR1 DFQATT, CDR2 SNEGSKA (reference sequence). The CDR3 totals 14 residues.

This clonotype was recorded a few times. The chain recombines TRBV30 with TRBJ2-3; D is unclear. This CDR3 spans 15 amino acids. CDR1 and CDR2 from the germline V gene are GTSNPN and SVGIG (reference sequence). V lost 4 bases and J 0 bases, leaving 14 bases between the germline ends. The CDR3 sequence: CAWTHGPISTDTQYF. CDR3 DNA: TGTGCCTGGACCCATGGACCTATTAGCACAGATACGCAGTATTTT.

The sample holds a few counts of this clonotype. This chain uses TRBV4-1 with TRBJ1-6; D is perhaps TRBD1 (5 bases). Germline CDR1 and CDR2: MGHRA and YSYEKL. The CDR3 spans 17 residues. The V gene lost 1 base and the J gene lost 5 bases, with 15 bases spanning the gap. CDR3 coding DNA: TGCGCCAGCAGCCAAGCTGGATCGGGGACCAATAATTCACCCCTCCACTTT. It encodes CASSQAGSGTNNSPLHF.

This sequence joins TRBV5-1 and TRBJ2-5, with 7 bases fitting TRBD1. V gave up 7 bases and J gave up 4 bases; unmatched junction bases: 7. CDR1 is SGHRS and CDR2 is YFSETQ in the germline V gene. This CDR3 has 13 residues. CDR3 in DNA: TGCGCCAGCGGAAGGGGGCTTGGAGAGACCCAGTACTTC. Amino acid sequence: CASGRGLGETQYF.

At least ten counts were recorded for this clonotype. V and J are TRBV4-3 and TRBJ1-4; 9 nucleotides match TRBD1. CDR1 LGHNA and CDR2 YSLEER come from the germline V gene. The CDR3 totals 15 residues. The ends lost 5 bases at V and 5 bases at J; junction bases unmatched: 6. CDR3 region: CASSSNRGRNEKLFF. In DNA, the CDR3 is TGCGCCAGCAGCTCTAACAGGGGGCGGAATGAAAAACTGTTTTTT.

This clonotype came up a few times. This sequence joins TRBV6-1 and TRBJ2-2; TRBD2 is a possible D gene (5 bases). The ends were cut back, 8 bases at V and 1 base at J, with 11 bases in the middle. CDR1 and CDR2 from the germline V gene are MNHNS and SASEGT. The CDR3 loop spans 14 amino acids. For the CDR3, the DNA is TGTGCCAGCGAGAGCGGACGGAACACCGGGGAGCTGTTTTTT. Translating it yields CASESGRNTGELFF.

In this sample, this clonotype turned up many times. This chain links TRBV5-8 with TRBJ2-7; tentatively, D is TRBD1 or TRBD2 (5 bases each). V dropped 4 bases and J dropped 10 bases, with 15 bases sitting between them. Germline V gene lookup returns CDR1 SGHTS and CDR2 YDEGEE. This CDR3 has 12 amino acids. The CDR3 is CASSQGGRQQYF. The CDR3 DNA follows: TGTGCCAGCAGCCAGGGCGGGCGGCAACAGTACTTC.

The chain recombines TRBV6-6 with TRBJ2-3, with D tentatively TRBD1 (6 bases). The CDR3 loop spans 14 amino acids. Germline CDR1 MNHNY, CDR2 SVGAGI (reference sequence). Trimming removed 7 bases from V and 4 bases from J, with 15 bases in between. The CDR3: CASTLTGNSDTQYF. In nucleotides, the CDR3 is TGTGCCAGCACCCTAACAGGGAACTCAGATACGCAGTATTTT.

This rearrangement joins TRBV6-6 to TRBJ2-1; TRBD2 matches 12 bases. CDR1 MNHNY and CDR2 SVGAGI come from the germline V gene (reference sequence). This CDR3 contains 14 residues. V lost 6 bases and J lost 7; bases outside the gene matches: 4. CDR3 nucleotide sequence: TGTGCCAGCAGCCCTAGCGGGGGGGTTAATGAGCAGTTCTTC. The encoded protein is CASSPSGGVNEQFF.

The genes are TRBV18 and TRBJ1-5, with 9 bases that match TRBD1. With V trimmed by 2 bases and J by 7 bases, 3 bases remained unmatched. Germline-derived CDR1 and CDR2 are KGHSH and LQKENI. The CDR3 is 14 residues long. The DNA for the CDR3 is TGTGCCAGCTCACCAGACAGGGGGGAACAGCCCCAGCATTTT. Translated, it gives CASSPDRGEQPQHF. Filled out from reference TRBV18 and TRBJ1-5, the complete variable domain reads NAGVMQNPRHLVRRRGQEARLRCSPMKGHSHVYWYRQLPEEGLKFMVYLQKENIIDESGMPKERFSAEFPKEGPSILRIQQVVRGDSAAYFCASSPDRGEQPQHFGDGTRLSIL.

This clonotype was seen more than once but under ten times. The chain employs TRBV4-1 and TRBJ2-2, with 12 bases that match TRBD2. Germline V gene data show CDR1 as MGHRA and CDR2 as YSYEKL. The CDR3 totals 18 residues. V lost 0 bases and J lost 2; bases outside the gene matches: 4. Here the CDR3 reads CASSQDTSGGYNTGELFF. DNA of the CDR3: TGCGCCAGCAGCCAAGATACTAGCGGGGGGTACAACACCGGGGAGCTGTTTTTT.

This clonotype was recorded many times. This rearrangement joins TRBV7-9 to TRBJ2-4; possible D gene TRBD2, 5 bases. Germline V gene lookup returns CDR1 SEHNR and CDR2 FQNEAQ (reference sequence). The CDR3 consists of 15 residues. V lost 5 bases and J lost 1, with 12 bases in between. The CDR3 DNA reads TGTGCCAGCAGCCCTCCGAGGGCGGCCAAAAACATTCAGTACTTC. Translation gives CASSPPRAAKNIQYF.

The sample holds a few counts of this clonotype. V gene TRBV7-2 combines with J gene TRBJ2-1, with 10 bases lining up with TRBD2. The trim removed 6 bases at V and 5 bases at J, leaving 4 bases unmatched. The germline V gene has CDR1 SGHTA and CDR2 FQGNSA. The CDR3 loop spans 14 amino acids. The CDR3, as DNA: TGTGCCAGCAGTTCTAGCGGGGGAGACAATGAGCAGTTCTTC. It specifies CASSSSGGDNEQFF.

This clonotype came up many times. The chain employs TRBV12-3 or TRBV12-4 and TRBJ2-1; possible D gene TRBD1, 5 bases. The CDR3 spans 14 residues. V shed 5 bases and J shed 7 bases, with 15 bases lying between them. This CDR3 is CASSLPQGRNEQFF. The CDR3 DNA is TGTGCCAGCAGTCTCCCGCAGGGTCGAAATGAGCAGTTCTTC.

The rearrangement joins TRBV29-1 to TRBJ2-7; possible D gene TRBD2, 6 bases. Looked up from germline, CDR1 is SQVTM and CDR2 is ANQGSEA. The V and J ends lost 6 bases and 6 bases respectively, with 15 bases between them. This CDR3 has 12 residues. The DNA of the CDR3 is TGCAGCGTGCCCGGGAGTACCGGCGAGCAGTACTTC. Translating it yields CSVPGSTGEQYF.

This clonotype was seen a few times. The chain uses TRBV18 and TRBJ1-1; 10 bases agree with TRBD1. The germline V gene encodes CDR1 KGHSH and CDR2 LQKENI. V shed 5 bases, J shed 5 bases, and the junction held 5 bases outside the gene matches. This CDR3 spans 14 amino acids. This CDR3 is CASSRQGARTEAFF. The CDR3 coding sequence is TGTGCCAGCTCAAGACAGGGGGCGCGGACTGAAGCTTTCTTT.

This clonotype was seen at least ten times. V is TRBV20-1 and J is TRBJ2-7, with TRBD2 matching 8 bases. Trimming cost V 6 bases and J 2 bases; bases outside gene matches: 9. Germline CDR1 and CDR2: DFQATT and SNEGSKA (reference sequence). The CDR3 has 14 amino acids. CDR3 sequence reads: CSALSGGLTYEQYF. DNA for the CDR3: TGCAGTGCATTGAGCGGGGGCCTGACCTACGAGCAGTACTTC.